This T cell receptor (beta chain) is drawn from a study of early T cells in non-severe SARS-CoV-2 infection. Study as a whole: The input, bulk RNA from unsorted whole blood, was sequenced, and chains were unpaired. The study, taken as a whole, reports: VDJdb matching skewed toward anti-spike CD8 responses, missing private and CD4 specificities.

Germline-derived CDR1 and CDR2 are MNHEY and SVGAGI. The V gene end was trimmed by 6 bases and the J gene end by 5 bases; junction bases not matched to a gene: 7. The CDR3 is made up of 14 amino acids. This clonotype was counted ten times or more. The antigen is not known. As part of library construction, unique molecular identifiers were attached to individual cDNA molecules. One entry per CDR3 protein, called by TCRdb with MiXCR from the 5' RACE reads. This table has about 17,000 distinct CDR3 sequences, more than 5.5% appearing once. The source was whole blood, collected at baseline. The chain carries TRBV6-5 and TRBJ1-5; 7 bases line up with TRBD1. The clonotype comes from an adult who was a healthcare worker with PCR-confirmed SARS-CoV-2 infection or an uninfected control (not recorded which). CDR3 in DNA: TGTGCCAGCAGGGAACAGGGGTATGATCAGCCCCAGCATTTT. It is translated as CASREQGYDQPQHF.